This T cell receptor beta chain was retrieved from a study of T cell responses to AZD1222 COVID-19 vaccine. The method was immunoSEQ multiplex PCR; TCRdb's version includes in-frame clones alone and lacks a portion of them. In the table there are about 48,000 clones, 65% to 90% of which are singletons. Germline V gene data show CDR1 as LNHDA and CDR2 as SQIVND (reference sequence). CDR3 size: 14 residues. V was pared by 3 bases and J by 8 bases, with 14 bases between. The clonotype originates from an adult who received the AZD1222 COVID-19 vaccine. V is TRBV19 and J is TRBJ2-1; D not certain. This sample comprised peripheral blood, obtained 28 days after the second AZD1222 dose. CDR3 nucleotides: TGTGCCAGTAGTATCAAAAGCCGGAATCATGAGCAGTTCTTC. It encodes CASSIKSRNHEQFF. The variable domain in full, with the rest retrieved from reference TRBV19 and TRBJ2-1, is DGGITQSPKYLFRKEGQNVTLSCEQNLNHDAMYWYRQDPGQGLRLIYYSQIVNDFQKGDIAEGYSVSREKKESFPLTVTSAQKNPTAFYLCASSIKSRNHEQFFGPGTRLTVL.